This section outlines one T cell receptor (beta chain) sequence together with its context. The antigen is unknown. These data belong to a study of vaccination and CD4 T cells after COVID-19. Turning to the study itself: Samples taken post-COVID came a median 101 days after diagnosis, ranging from 35 to 161.

Treatment denoted: roughly 10-day PBMC culture with coronavirus spike peptide pools or control peptides (ViraFEST assay). Under the ViraFEST approach, antigen-specific T cells were expanded with peptide pools and TCRs subsequently sequenced. CD4+ T cells that had been cultured provided DNA sequenced with the Oncomine TCR Beta short-read assay. Using the QIAamp micro DNA kit, genomic DNA was extracted from the CD4+ T cells that had been cultured. TCRdb re-derived calls from the PCR reads in MiXCR, one entry per CDR3 protein. The data contain approximately 20,000 distinct CDR3 sequences, about 43% of them singletons. The CDR3 contains 15 residues. V dropped 0 bases and J dropped 0 bases, with 8 bases sitting between them. The germline V gene has CDR1 MNHEY and CDR2 SVGEGT.

The source of this sequence is a human donor who had recovered from COVID-19. The chain recombines TRBV6-2 or TRBV6-3 with TRBJ1-1, with no clear D. Sequenced material: CD4+ T cells from blood, cultured in vitro, taken after SARS-CoV-2 vaccination. As DNA, the CDR3 is TGTGCCAGCAGTTACTCGACCAGACTGAACACTGAAGCTTTCTTT. Translation: CASSYSTRLNTEAFF.